The clone carrying this TCR beta chain has just a few counts. Its antigen remains unidentified. Every TCR beta cDNA library bore unique molecular identifiers. MiXCR, applied by TCRdb to the PCR reads, yields one record per CDR3 protein. In the table there are 750,000 to 950,000 distinct CDR3 sequences, about 53% of which are singletons. The source of the sample is a study of post-analysis software for immune sequencing data. Study in general: Patients with relapsing-remitting, secondary progressive and progressive-relapsing multiple sclerosis courses were all represented. General observations from the study: F measure clustering grouped samples strongly by preparation batch. Diversity measured as normalized Chao1 was significantly lower in multiple sclerosis patients than in controls.

The sequencing sample was made of blood. The sequence was collected from a girl aged 10-17 years with multiple sclerosis.

In nucleotides, the CDR3 is TGTGCCAGCAGCGCGGAGGTGAGGAGGGACGGAAGCTCCTACGAGCAGTACTTC. Residues: CASSAEVRRDGSSYEQYF. The V call is TRBV9, the J call TRBJ2-7; D may be TRBD2 (6 bases). V lost 3 bases and J 0 bases, leaving 22 bases between the germline ends. The CDR3 loop spans 18 amino acids. Germline V gene data show CDR1 as SGDLS and CDR2 as YYNGEE.